These 14 T cell receptor beta chains were sequenced from one sample in a study of shared clonotypes between healthy human individuals. Measured with immunoSEQ multiplex PCR; TCRdb has only the in-frame clones, and not every one. The sample lists over a million clones, 75% to 85% occurring once. Sequencing input: memory CD4+ T cells from PBMCs. The subset was: CD45RA-negative fraction. The receptors shown here come from a man aged 18 to 30 in good health. Some clones in this sample may be carry-over from other donors' samples.

This chain joins TRBV5-1 and TRBJ2-5, with TRBD2 as a possible D gene (5 bases). The CDR3 contains 15 residues. CDR1 and CDR2 from the germline V gene are SGHRS and YFSETQ. V shed 0 bases and J shed 4 bases, with 13 bases lying between them. In nucleotides, the CDR3 is TGCGCCAGCAGCTTGGATTCTGCGGCGGGAGAGACCCAGTACTTC. Protein product: CASSLDSAAGETQYF.

The chain recombines TRBV5-4 with TRBJ2-4; no reliable D call. The CDR3 has 13 amino acids. Germline values: CDR1 SGHNT, CDR2 YYREEE (reference sequence). Trimming stripped 4 bases from V and 6 bases from J, with 11 bases between. Here the CDR3 DNA reads TGTGCCAGCAGCCCAGACCGTGGAAACATTCAGTACTTC. Amino acids: CASSPDRGNIQYF.

The chain has TRBV9 and TRBJ2-1, with 11 bases aligning to TRBD2. Germline V CDR1 and CDR2: SGDLS, YYNGEE. The CDR3 consists of 15 residues. V lost 6 bases to trimming and J lost 4 bases; unmatched junction nucleotides: 6. CDR3 amino acids: CASTPGLAVYNEQFF. CDR3 DNA sequence: TGTGCCAGCACCCCGGGACTAGCGGTTTACAATGAGCAGTTCTTC.

The rearrangement links TRBV27 to TRBJ2-2; D may correspond to TRBD1 or TRBD2 (5 bases each). The CDR3 is 16 residues long. Germline V CDR1 and CDR2: MNHEY, SMNVEV (reference sequence). The germline V and J ends were trimmed by 6 bases and 7 bases, with 21 bases remaining between them. The CDR3 spells CASSFKGTGKVGELFF. CDR3 nucleotides: TGTGCCAGCAGCTTTAAGGGGACGGGGAAGGTCGGGGAGCTGTTTTTT.

This clone was observed a few times. The V and J genes are TRBV6-5 and TRBJ2-1; 10 nucleotides line up with TRBD2. Germline V lookup: CDR1 MNHEY, CDR2 SVGAGI. This CDR3 comprises 15 residues. V shed 10 bases and J 4 bases; nucleotides not matched to a gene: 10. The DNA of the CDR3 is TGTGCCACTCGTAGCGGGAGGTCTATTTACAATGAGCAGTTCTTC. Translated, it gives CATRSGRSIYNEQFF.

The chain combines TRBV5-1 with TRBJ2-2; tentatively, D is TRBD1 or TRBD2 (5 bases each). Trimming removed 4 bases from V and 3 bases from J, with 13 bases in between. Germline CDR1 is SGHRS and CDR2 is YFSETQ. CDR3 length: 15 residues. The CDR3 nucleotides are TGCGCCAGCAGCCACTGGCGAGGGGACACCGGGGAGCTGTTTTTT. Residues: CASSHWRGDTGELFF.

The chain combines TRBV28 with TRBJ1-2; D is unclear. The length of the CDR3 is 15 residues. The germline CDR1 and CDR2 sequences are MDHEN and SYDVKM. V was clipped by 5 bases and J by 5 bases, with 18 bases between them. Here the CDR3 reads CASSPWPNLGYGYTF. The DNA of the CDR3 is TGTGCCAGCAGTCCGTGGCCTAACCTTGGGTATGGCTACACCTTC.

CDR3 DNA sequence: TGTGCCAGCTCAAGACAGGGGGCTGGGGCCAACGTCCTGACTTTC. Its protein is CASSRQGAGANVLTF. This chain joins TRBV18 and TRBJ2-6; TRBD1 aligns across 9 bases. This CDR3 comprises 15 residues. J gave up 2 bases and V 5 bases, and 1 base lay outside the gene matches. The germline CDR1 and CDR2 sequences are KGHSH and LQKENI.

This rearrangement joins TRBV5-1 to TRBJ1-2; possible D gene TRBD1, 5 bases. CDR3 size: 14 residues. Germline CDR1 is SGHRS and CDR2 is YFSETQ. V was trimmed by 3 bases and J by 2 bases, leaving 11 bases between them. The CDR3 reads CASSSATDNYGYTF. The CDR3 DNA is TGCGCCAGCAGCTCCGCGACAGACAACTATGGCTACACCTTC.

The rearrangement uses TRBV5-8 and TRBJ2-5, with TRBD1 as a possible D gene (7 bases). The V gene's germline CDR1 is SGHTS and CDR2 YDEGEE. The V gene lost 7 bases and the J gene lost 2 bases, with 18 bases spanning the gap. The CDR3 sequence is 15 residues long. The DNA for the CDR3 is TGTGCCAGCTCAGAGGGGGCCGCGGGGCAAGAGACCCAGTACTTC. The encoded protein is CASSEGAAGQETQYF.

V is TRBV6-4 and J is TRBJ2-7; no clear D. The CDR3 is 14 residues long. V lost 8 bases, J lost 2 bases, and 16 bases lay in between. Germline lookup yields CDR1 MRHNA and CDR2 SNTAGT. CDR3 loop: CASGRPQVAYEQYF. CDR3 nucleotides: TGTGCCAGCGGACGACCTCAGGTCGCCTACGAGCAGTACTTC.

This clone was observed once. The gene calls are TRBV7-6 and TRBJ2-1, with 10 bases fitting TRBD2. Trimming took 4 bases from V and 7 from J; bases not matched to a gene: 4. CDR1 SGHVS and CDR2 FNYEAQ come from the germline V gene. The CDR3 is 14 amino acids. CDR3 in amino acids: CASSSGLARNEQFF. The CDR3, as DNA: TGTGCCAGCAGCTCGGGACTAGCGAGGAATGAGCAGTTCTTC. The full variable domain, its missing parts supplied by reference TRBV7-6 and TRBJ2-1, is GAGVSQSPRYKVTKRGQDVALRCDPISGHVSLYWYRQALGQGPEFLTYFNYEAQQDKSGLPNDRFSAERPEGSISTLTIQRTEQRDSAMYRCASSSGLARNEQFFGPGTRLTVL.

V gene TRBV28 combines with J gene TRBJ2-3; D gene ambiguous. With 8 bases removed from V and 10 bases from J, the gap between germline ends came to 13 bases. The CDR3 extends over 11 amino acids. CDR1 and CDR2 (germline): MDHEN, SYDVKM. The CDR3 nucleotides are TGTGCCAGCGGAACCGAGAACCCGCAGTATTTT. Translation gives CASGTENPQYF.

The chain couples TRBV19 to TRBJ2-3, with D possibly TRBD2 on 5 matching bases. Germline assignment: CDR1 LNHDA and CDR2 SQIVND (reference sequence). The CDR3 spans 14 residues. Trimming left V 6 bases short and J 3 bases short, with 13 bases between. Here the CDR3 DNA reads TGTGCCAGTAGCCAATTTGCGGGTACAGATACGCAGTATTTT. Its translation: CASSQFAGTDTQYF.